Listed below are T cell receptor beta chains from one sample, sequenced in a study of CD8 T cells in ankylosing spondylitis. TCRdb called the 5' RACE reads again in MiXCR, with one record for every CDR3 protein. Here the sample spans some 150,000 distinct CDR3 sequences, approximately 48% being singletons. Material for sequencing was synovial fluid, either unsorted or a sorted T cell fraction (not recorded which). The receptors derive from a male donor with ankylosing spondylitis. Each CDR3 is given with its conserved first and last residue. The D gene is left open where the match is weak. Only some rows state a clone size, as once, few, many or a class for expanded clones.

TRBV12-3/TRBV12-4	12	.	.	TRBJ2-3	TGTGCCAGCAGTTTAAACCCAGATACGCAGTATTTT	CASSLNPDTQYF
TRBV6-1	14	.	.	TRBJ1-5	TGTGCCAGCACCAAATCGGTGGCTGGTCAGCCCCAGCATTTT	CASTKSVAGQPQHF
TRBV18	13	.	.	TRBJ2-7	TGTGCCAGCTCACCGGTACGCTCCTACGAGCAGTACTTC	CASSPVRSYEQYF
TRBV7-3	14	.	.	TRBJ2-3	TGTGCCAGCAGCTTTGGGCTAGCTGGAGATACGCAGTATTTT	CASSFGLAGDTQYF
TRBV12-3/TRBV12-4	16	TRBD1	few	TRBJ1-6	TGTGCCAGCAGTTTAACGGAGGACAGGGTCAATTCACCCCTCCACTTT	CASSLTEDRVNSPLHF
TRBV10-3	16	TRBD1	.	TRBJ2-1	TGTGCCATCAGTGAGACCGGGACAGGGTGGAGGGGTGAGCAGTTCTTC	CAISETGTGWRGEQFF
TRBV7-9	14	.	.	TRBJ2-3	TGTGCCAGCAGCTTCATAGCGAGCACAGATACGCAGTATTTT	CASSFIASTDTQYF
TRBV12-3/TRBV12-4	20	TRBD2	few	TRBJ2-2	TGTGCCAGCAGTTTAGCGAGAGGACGGGAACTAGCGGGAGGGACCGGGGAGCTGTTTTTT	CASSLARGRELAGGTGELFF
TRBV4-1	14	.	.	TRBJ2-7	TGCGCCAGCAGCCAAACGACGTGGAGCTACGAGCAGTACTTC	CASSQTTWSYEQYF
TRBV20-1	14	TRBD2	many	TRBJ2-7	TGCAGTGCTTCCACTAGCGGGGACCTGTACGAGCAGTACTTC	CSASTSGDLYEQYF
TRBV5-1	14	.	.	TRBJ1-2	TGCGCCAGCAGCTTGGAGCGGGACTACTATGGCTACACCTTC	CASSLERDYYGYTF
TRBV4-2	15	.	.	TRBJ2-1	TGTGCCAGCAGCATCAGGGAAAGCTCCTACAATGAGCAGTTCTTC	CASSIRESSYNEQFF
TRBV10-3	17	TRBD1	few	TRBJ2-5	TGTGCCATCAGTGAGACACAGGGGGCGCGGGTTTTTGAGACCCAGTACTTC	CAISETQGARVFETQYF
TRBV15	14	.	.	TRBJ2-1	TGTGCCACGGGACTTTTTAGCTCCTACAATGAGCAGTTCTTC	CATGLFSSYNEQFF
TRBV5-1	13	TRBD1	.	TRBJ2-5	TGCGCCAGCAACGGACAGGGGGGGGAGACCCAGTACTTC	CASNGQGGETQYF
TRBV20-1	13	TRBD2	few	TRBJ2-7	TGCAGTGCTGGGAGGGTAGGGAACTACGAGCAGTACTTC	CSAGRVGNYEQYF
TRBV20-1	14	TRBD2	once	TRBJ2-5	TGCAGTGCTCGGGGGGAAGGGACCCAAGAGACCCAGTACTTC	CSARGEGTQETQYF